One and the same sample provided the 29 T cell receptor beta chains below, sequenced in a study of T-cell memory formation after mild COVID-19. TCRdb re-called the 5' RACE reads with MiXCR, one entry per CDR3 protein. The table has 110,000 or so distinct CDR3 sequences, roughly a sixth seen once; the top ten hold 5% to 7%. Material: PBMCs or a T cell subset sorted from them (not recorded which). These receptors were taken from a man younger than 35 who had mild COVID-19 (a few samples of this study predate the infection). Cell type and time point are not known.

This clonotype came up a few times. V usage is TRBV5-6 and J usage is TRBJ1-4; 8 bases line up with TRBD1. This CDR3 region has 16 residues. J was trimmed by 4 bases and V by 1 base; bases with no gene match: 6. Germline CDR1 SGHDT, CDR2 YYEEEE. CDR3 protein: CASSLTGDRRNEKLFF. The CDR3 DNA reads TGTGCCAGCAGCTTGACCGGGGACAGGCGTAATGAAAAACTGTTTTTT.

This clonotype was counted between two and nine times. J is TRBJ2-1 and V is TRBV7-2; D may correspond to TRBD1 or TRBD2 (5 bases each). The CDR3 runs to 14 residues. Germline CDR1 SGHTA, CDR2 FQGNSA. V dropped 5 bases and J dropped 7 bases, with 15 bases sitting between them. CDR3 in amino acids: CASSRGELLNEQFF. CDR3 coding DNA: TGTGCCAGCAGCCGAGGGGAGCTCTTGAATGAGCAGTTCTTC.

The chain couples TRBV7-3 to TRBJ2-5, with D unclear. The CDR3 spans 13 residues. V lost 1 base and J lost 2, with 5 bases in between. CDR1 and CDR2 (germline): SGHTA, FQGTGA. CDR3 protein: CASSLMLQETQYF. The CDR3 DNA reads TGTGCCAGCAGCTTAATGCTACAAGAGACCCAGTACTTC. The full variable domain, in which reference TRBV7-3 and TRBJ2-5 provide the parts outside the CDR3, is GAGVSQTPSNKVTEKGKYVELRCDPISGHTALYWYRQSLGQGPEFLIYFQGTGAADDSGLPNDRFFAVRPEGSVSTLKIQRTERGDSAVYLCASSLMLQETQYFGPGTRLLVL.

The chain links TRBV23-1 to TRBJ2-1, with no clear D. TRBV23-1 is identified as an open reading frame with a role that is uncertain. This CDR3 has 12 residues. The V gene lost 3 bases and the J gene lost 4 bases, with 4 bases spanning the gap. CDR3 DNA: TGCGCCAGCAGTCATCATTACAATGAGCAGTTCTTC. Translated, it gives CASSHHYNEQFF.

This clonotype was counted a few times. The V call is TRBV5-1, the J call TRBJ2-5; unclear D gene. The germline V gene has CDR1 SGHRS and CDR2 YFSETQ. The CDR3 is 15 residues long. V lost 0 bases and J lost 2, with 11 bases in between. The CDR3 region has the DNA TGCGCCAGCAGCTTGGGACCACAGACACAAGAGACCCAGTACTTC. Translated, it gives CASSLGPQTQETQYF.

This clonotype has more than one count but fewer than ten. The chain carries TRBV6-2 or TRBV6-3 and TRBJ2-1; TRBD1 matches 7 bases. Trimming took 7 bases from V and 2 from J; bases not matched to a gene: 11. The length of the CDR3 is 16 residues. The germline V gene encodes CDR1 MNHEY and CDR2 SVGEGT. CDR3 in DNA: TGTGCCAGCACCAACCGACAGGGCCCTACCTACAATGAGCAGTTCTTC. Its translation is CASTNRQGPTYNEQFF.

This clonotype was recorded a few times. The V and J genes are TRBV2 and TRBJ2-7; 10 bases are shared with TRBD2. Germline trimming cut 6 bases from V and 1 base from J; bases unmatched to any gene: 3. CDR1 is SNHLY, CDR2 FYNNEI, per germline. This CDR3 is built from 14 residues. The CDR3 protein is CASRHSGGSYEQYF. Written as DNA, the CDR3 is TGTGCCAGCAGGCATAGCGGGGGGTCCTACGAGCAGTACTTC.

The chain recombines TRBV29-1 with TRBJ1-1; the D is unclear. Trimming cost V 7 bases and J 1 base, with 13 bases left between them. CDR3 size: 13 residues. CDR1 SQVTM and CDR2 ANQGSEA come from the germline V gene. CDR3 protein: CSAQVRSNTEAFF. In nucleotides, the CDR3 is TGCAGCGCCCAGGTCAGGTCGAACACTGAAGCTTTCTTT.

This chain links TRBV4-3 with TRBJ1-1; D unclear. V lost 0 bases to trimming and J lost 0 bases, with 8 bases between them. The CDR3 totals 15 residues. Per germline, CDR1 LGHNA and CDR2 YSLEER. The CDR3: CASSQELLMNTEAFF. The CDR3 DNA follows: TGCGCCAGCAGCCAAGAACTGCTCATGAACACTGAAGCTTTCTTT.

The chain carries TRBV7-6 and TRBJ1-3; no reliable D call. The ends were cut back, 1 base at V and 2 bases at J, with 15 bases in the middle. The germline V gene encodes CDR1 SGHVS and CDR2 FNYEAQ. The CDR3 has 17 residues. The CDR3 reads CASSLEGRIRAGNTIYF. The DNA of the CDR3 is TGTGCCAGCAGCTTAGAGGGAAGAATCCGGGCTGGAAACACCATATATTTT.

This clonotype was counted ten times or more. This chain connects TRBV5-1 to TRBJ1-5, with TRBD1 identical over 8 bases. The V segment lost 4 bases and the J segment 6 bases; nucleotides outside the gene matches: 3. Germline V gene data show CDR1 as SGHRS and CDR2 as YFSETQ. The CDR3 is made up of 13 amino acids. DNA of the CDR3: TGCGCCAGCAGCATACAGGGGGGTCAGCCCCAGCATTTT. Translated: CASSIQGGQPQHF. The variable domain in full, completed from reference TRBV5-1 and TRBJ1-5, reads KAGVTQTPRYLIKTRGQQVTLSCSPISGHRSVSWYQQTPGQGLQFLFEYFSETQRNKGNFPGRFSGRQFSNSRSEMNVSTLELGDSALYLCASSIQGGQPQHFGDGTRLSIL.

The chain links TRBV7-7 to TRBJ2-1; 7 nucleotides agree with TRBD2. The CDR3 is 13 amino acids. V shed 1 base and J 10 bases; nucleotides not matched to a gene: 4. CDR1 SSHAT and CDR2 FNYEAQ come from the germline V gene (reference sequence). CDR3 residues: CASSLGTSGEQFF. As DNA, the CDR3 is TGTGCCAGCAGCTTAGGGACTAGTGGAGAGCAGTTCTTC.

This clonotype was counted a few times. The genes are TRBV24-1 and TRBJ1-5; unclear D gene. V was cut by 5 bases and J by 7 bases, with 8 bases left in between. The length of the CDR3 is 12 residues. The germline gives CDR1 KGHDR, CDR2 SFDVKD. CDR3 in amino acids: CATSVFGQPQHF. As DNA, the CDR3 is TGTGCCACCAGTGTGTTCGGCCAGCCCCAGCATTTT.

This clonotype was seen more than once but under ten times. The V gene is TRBV9, the J gene TRBJ2-3, with TRBD1 identical over 9 bases. Germline V gene lookup returns CDR1 SGDLS and CDR2 YYNGEE. J lost 4 bases, V lost 0 bases, and 3 bases had no gene match. CDR3 length: 15 amino acids. CDR3 sequence (DNA): TGTGCCAGCAGCGTAGAGGGACAGGGAGCAGATACGCAGTATTTT. Its protein product is CASSVEGQGADTQYF.

The chain links TRBV5-1 to TRBJ2-5; D tentatively reads TRBD1 or TRBD2 (5 bases each). The CDR3 is 11 amino acids. Trimming took off 0 bases at V and 13 bases at J, with 10 bases between the two ends. Germline values: CDR1 SGHRS, CDR2 YFSETQ. CDR3 residues: CASSLGGPRYF. The DNA of the CDR3 is TGCGCCAGCAGCTTGGGGGGACCCAGGTACTTC.

This clonotype came up a few times. The chain has TRBV4-2 and TRBJ1-2; D call uncertain. Germline assignment: CDR1 LGHNA and CDR2 YNFKEQ. This CDR3 region has 15 residues. The germline V and J ends were trimmed by 0 bases and 1 base, with 9 bases remaining between them. CDR3 sequence reads: CASSQETGSNYGYTF. Written as DNA, the CDR3 is TGTGCCAGCAGCCAAGAAACGGGCAGTAACTATGGCTACACCTTC.

The chain couples TRBV20-1 to TRBJ1-5; no clear D. Trimming left V 3 bases short and J 11 bases short, with 11 bases between. This CDR3 is built from 11 residues. Germline values: CDR1 DFQATT, CDR2 SNEGSKA (reference sequence). The CDR3 DNA follows: TGCAGTGCTAGTCTGGGCGGGTCCCAGCATTTT. Its protein product is CSASLGGSQHF.

This chain joins TRBV6-5 and TRBJ2-4, with unresolved D. Germline values: CDR1 MNHEY, CDR2 SVGAGI. The CDR3 runs 16 residues. With 0 bases removed from V and 0 bases from J, the gap between germline ends came to 9 bases. In DNA, the CDR3 is TGTGCCAGCAGTTACTCAAACTCCGGAGCCAAAAACATTCAGTACTTC. Translated, it gives CASSYSNSGAKNIQYF.

The genes are TRBV5-1 and TRBJ1-6; possible D gene TRBD1, 6 bases. The CDR3 consists of 15 residues. Trimming removed 0 bases at V and 8 bases at J, with 12 bases between. Germline assignment: CDR1 SGHRS and CDR2 YFSETQ. The CDR3 bases are TGCGCCAGCAGCTTGGGTCTGGGGGCTGATTCACCCCTCCACTTT. It codes for CASSLGLGADSPLHF.

CDR3 in DNA: TGCAGTGCTAGAGATCAGTCAGGGAAAGAGACCCAGTACTTC. This translates into CSARDQSGKETQYF. The genes are TRBV20-1 and TRBJ2-5; a possible D gene is TRBD1 (5 bases). The CDR3 runs to 14 residues. Per the germline V gene, CDR1 is DFQATT and CDR2 is SNEGSKA (reference sequence). With 0 bases removed from V and 3 bases from J, the gap between germline ends came to 11 bases.

J is TRBJ2-7 and V is TRBV2, with unresolved D. The ends were cut back, 3 bases at V and 6 bases at J, with 12 bases in the middle. The CDR3 covers 13 residues. Germline assignment: CDR1 SNHLY and CDR2 FYNNEI. This CDR3 is CASSDRLPPEQYF. CDR3 DNA: TGTGCCAGCAGTGATCGACTCCCCCCCGAGCAGTACTTC.

This chain uses TRBV28 with TRBJ2-3; tentatively, D is TRBD2 (5 bases). V was trimmed by 4 bases and J by 3 bases, leaving 8 bases between them. CDR1 and CDR2 from the germline V gene are MDHEN and SYDVKM. CDR3 length equals 13 residues. DNA for the CDR3: TGTGCCAGCAGTTCCGGACTGACAGATACGCAGTATTTT. This sequence encodes CASSSGLTDTQYF.

The chain couples TRBV9 to TRBJ2-1, with TRBD1 matching 9 bases. Germline assignment: CDR1 SGDLS and CDR2 YYNGEE. V lost 5 bases and J lost 7; bases outside the gene matches: 7. The CDR3 is 14 residues long. The CDR3 bases are TGTGCCAGCAGTTCCGGACAGGGGTGGAATGAGCAGTTCTTC. Translated, it gives CASSSGQGWNEQFF.

The CDR3 DNA is TGCAGCGTTGAAGCGGGGGGGAAGACCCAGTACTTC. The encoded protein is CSVEAGGKTQYF. The rearrangement joins TRBV29-1 to TRBJ2-5; 8 bases fit TRBD2. With 1 base clipped from V and 6 bases from J, the junction kept 1 base outside the gene matches. CDR3 length: 12 amino acids. Germline CDR1 reads SQVTM; CDR2 reads ANQGSEA.

This clonotype has only a few counts. This CDR3 reads CASSQETGGEKLFF. The DNA for the CDR3 is TGTGCCAGCAGCCAAGAGACAGGGGGCGAAAAACTGTTTTTT. The V and J genes are TRBV3-1 and TRBJ1-4, with 10 bases fitting TRBD1. From germline, CDR1 is LGHDT and CDR2 YNNKEL (reference sequence). The CDR3 loop spans 14 amino acids. V trimming: 0 bases; J trimming: 8 bases; junction bases outside the gene matches: 0.

The chain carries TRBV9 and TRBJ2-2, with TRBD1 matching over 9 bases. The germline CDR1 and CDR2 sequences are SGDLS and YYNGEE. This CDR3 region has 16 residues. Losses at the gene ends were 6 bases for V and 2 bases for J; bases not matched to a gene: 8. CDR3 amino acids: CASTPRTGANTGELFF. The CDR3 bases are TGTGCCAGCACCCCGAGGACAGGGGCCAACACCGGGGAGCTGTTTTTT.

The rearrangement joins TRBV6-6 to TRBJ2-2; D remains unclear. Trimming cost V 6 bases and J 5 bases, with 4 bases left between them. From germline, CDR1 is MNHNY and CDR2 SVGAGI (reference sequence). CDR3 length: 11 residues. CDR3 amino acids: CASRRTGELFF. The CDR3 nucleotides read TGTGCCAGCAGGAGAACCGGGGAGCTGTTTTTT.

The V call is TRBV28, the J call TRBJ2-7, with D tentatively TRBD2 (6 bases). CDR1 and CDR2 (germline): MDHEN, SYDVKM. V was cut by 5 bases and J by 4 bases, with 9 bases left in between. There are 12 residues in the CDR3. CDR3 in amino acids: CASSEGRYEQYV. CDR3 sequence (DNA): TGTGCCAGCAGTGAGGGGAGGTACGAGCAGTACGTC.

This clonotype was counted between two and nine times. J is TRBJ2-5 and V is TRBV5-1; TRBD1 agrees at 8 bases. The CDR3 is made up of 16 amino acids. Losses at the gene ends were 2 bases for V and 1 base for J; bases not matched to a gene: 7. Germline V gives CDR1 SGHRS, CDR2 YFSETQ. The CDR3 nucleotides are TGCGCCAGCAGCTTTTTCGGGACAGGCACCCAAGAGACCCAGTACTTC. Encoded protein: CASSFFGTGTQETQYF.